The following is a T cell receptor (beta chain) sequence with its context. Its specificity is unknown. The CDR3 spans 18 residues. CDR1 and CDR2 (germline): ENHRY, SYGVKD. V was pared by 3 bases and J by 0 bases, with 7 bases of the junction left unmatched. This sample was included in a study of T cells in Graves' hyperthyroidism and ophthalmopathy. Study overall: The authors collected peripheral blood at initial diagnosis, before any treatment. Whole-study results and caveats: Most expanded thyroid clonotypes above 0.001 recurred in blood.

Each patient was aged 18 to 65 and had newly diagnosed hyperthyroidism of under 2 months' duration. Diagnostic decisions used clinical symptoms, serum thyroxine and TRAb, thyroid ultrasound and orbital computed tomography. RNA transcripts were the template for amplifying TCR beta CDR3 regions. A first-round RT-PCR of the TCR CDR3 used the HTBI primer set. From the multiplex PCR reads, TCRdb called clonotypes with MiXCR, one entry per CDR3 protein. The table records 150,000 to 200,000 distinct CDR3 sequences, 9.4% of them present only once. This sequence originates from a woman under 30 with Graves' hyperthyroidism that later progressed to Graves' ophthalmopathy. This chain uses TRBV10-3 with TRBJ2-2, with 10 bases lining up with TRBD2. The sample consisted of blood. CDR3 nucleotide sequence: TGTGCCATCAGTGATCCTCGGACTAGCGGTACGAACACCGGGGAGCTGTTTTTT. It is translated as CAISDPRTSGTNTGELFF.